This is a list of T cell receptor beta chains from one sample in a study of CD8 T cells in Susac syndrome. TCRdb ran MiXCR on the immunoSEQ multiplex PCR reads and lists one entry per CDR3 protein. The sample consists of under 80,000 distinct CDR3 sequences, roughly 91% of them appearing once. Input material: CD4+ T cells from PBMCs. These receptor sequences come from a human donor with Susac syndrome. Both conserved end residues are part of each CDR3. A D gene is named only where the DNA matches it firmly. Only part of the rows carry a size: once, few, many, or a class if the clone is expanded.

CDR3aa,CDR3nt,j_gene,abundance,d_gene,v_gene
CASSAIAGGRTGELFF,TGTGCCAGCAGCGCTATAGCGGGAGGGCGCACCGGGGAGCTGTTTTTT,TRBJ2-2,-,TRBD2,TRBV9
CASSLSSGRSGANVLTF,TGTGCCAGCAGTTTGTCCTCAGGCCGCTCTGGGGCCAACGTCCTGACTTTC,TRBJ2-6,-,-,TRBV12-3/TRBV12-4
CASSYSRLAGGIQETQYF,TGTGCCAGCAGTTACTCAAGACTAGCGGGAGGAATCCAAGAGACCCAGTACTTC,TRBJ2-5,-,TRBD2,TRBV6-5
CASSFRPLEQYF,TGTGCCAGCAGTTTTCGCCCCCTCGAGCAGTACTTC,TRBJ2-7,-,-,TRBV28
CASSLELGSYNEQFF,TGCGCCAGCAGCTTGGAACTTGGTTCCTACAATGAGCAGTTCTTC,TRBJ2-1,-,-,TRBV5-1
CASSSNLAGTTDTQYF,TGTGCCAGCAGCTCCAATCTAGCGGGGACCACAGATACGCAGTATTTT,TRBJ2-3,once,TRBD2,TRBV7-2
CASTDRSSSGANVLTF,TGTGCCAGTACGGACAGATCTAGCTCTGGGGCCAACGTCCTGACTTTC,TRBJ2-6,-,-,TRBV19
CATSDPGQETQYF,TGTGCCACCAGTGATCCCGGTCAAGAGACCCAGTACTTC,TRBJ2-5,-,-,TRBV24-1
CSGSKGGNEQFF,TGCAGTGGTAGTAAGGGAGGCAATGAGCAGTTCTTC,TRBJ2-1,-,-,TRBV20-1
CASSLVGENTEAFF,TGCGCCAGCAGCTTGGTCGGGGAGAACACTGAAGCTTTCTTT,TRBJ1-1,-,-,TRBV5-1
CASSILRQGKGTDTQYF,TGTGCCAGCAGCATACTTAGACAGGGGAAGGGAACAGATACGCAGTATTTT,TRBJ2-3,-,TRBD1,TRBV7-8